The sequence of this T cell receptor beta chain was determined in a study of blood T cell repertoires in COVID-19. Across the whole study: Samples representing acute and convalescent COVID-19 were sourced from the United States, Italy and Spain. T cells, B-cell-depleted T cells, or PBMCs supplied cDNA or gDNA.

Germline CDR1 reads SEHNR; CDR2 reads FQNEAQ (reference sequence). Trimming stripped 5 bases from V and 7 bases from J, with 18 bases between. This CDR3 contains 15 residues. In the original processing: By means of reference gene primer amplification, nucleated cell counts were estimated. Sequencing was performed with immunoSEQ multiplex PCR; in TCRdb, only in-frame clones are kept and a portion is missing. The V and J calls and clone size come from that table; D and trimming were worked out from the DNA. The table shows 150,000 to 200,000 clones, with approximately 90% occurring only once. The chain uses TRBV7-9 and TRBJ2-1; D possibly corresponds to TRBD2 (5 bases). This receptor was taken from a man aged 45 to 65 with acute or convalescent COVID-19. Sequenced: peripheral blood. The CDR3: CASSPSARAMNEQFF. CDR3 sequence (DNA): TGTGCCAGCAGCCCATCAGCGAGGGCTATGAATGAGCAGTTCTTC.